The 16 T cell receptor beta chains presented below share a single source sample, sequenced in a study of CD8+CD57+ T cells in acquired aplastic anemia. TCR beta VDJ combinations and CDR3 sequences were profiled from genomic DNA. From the reads, TCRdb called clonotypes with MiXCR, one entry per CDR3 protein. Of 200,000 to 250,000 distinct CDR3 sequences listed, 30% to 40% are singletons. Sample: sorted CD4+, CD8+, or CD8+CD57+ T cells (not recorded which) from PBMCs. The receptors derive from a human donor in good health, serving as a control.

The chain has TRBV10-3 and TRBJ2-1, with 9 positions matching TRBD1. The junction had 15 bases not matched to a gene; V was cut back by 2 bases and J by 10 bases. The CDR3 is made up of 17 amino acids. Germline assignment: CDR1 ENHRY and CDR2 SYGVKD. The DNA of the CDR3 is TGTGCCATCAGTGAGACTAAGGGGACAGGGCGTTTGGGGGAGCAGTTCTTC. Translation: CAISETKGTGRLGEQFF.

This clonotype was found many times. V gene TRBV7-2 combines with J gene TRBJ2-7; 8 bases agree with TRBD2. Trimming at V came to 0 bases and at J to 0 bases, leaving 10 bases not matched to a gene. This CDR3 has 18 amino acids. Germline assignment: CDR1 SGHTA and CDR2 FQGNSA. DNA of the CDR3: TGTGCCAGCAGCTTAGCCCTTCCGGTAGCGGGGTTCTCCTACGAGCAGTACTTC. Protein sequence: CASSLALPVAGFSYEQYF.

The V call is TRBV20-1, the J call TRBJ2-3, with D unresolved. The CDR3 consists of 15 residues. Germline-derived CDR1 and CDR2 are DFQATT and SNEGSKA (reference sequence). Trimming took 5 bases from V and 3 from J, leaving 18 bases between them. The chain's CDR3 is CSAGELFTGTDTQYF. CDR3 nucleotides: TGCAGTGCTGGCGAACTGTTCACTGGAACAGATACGCAGTATTTT.

This clonotype was counted between two and nine times. The chain employs TRBV6-1 and TRBJ2-7, with 7 bases matching TRBD2. The CDR3 covers 14 residues. Germline loops: CDR1 MNHNS, CDR2 SASEGT. V lost 5 bases, J lost 2 bases, and 6 bases stayed unmatched. Here the CDR3 DNA reads TGTGCCAGCAGTCCCCGGGACTACCCCTACGAGCAGTACTTC. Translated: CASSPRDYPYEQYF.

This clonotype was seen ten or more times. The rearrangement joins TRBV6-1 to TRBJ2-7, with D hard to call. Looked up from germline, CDR1 is MNHNS and CDR2 is SASEGT. Trimming removed 6 bases at V and 0 bases at J, with 12 bases between. The CDR3 consists of 14 residues. CDR3 in amino acids: CASRVETVSYEQYF. The CDR3 region has the DNA TGTGCCAGCAGGGTGGAGACGGTCTCCTACGAGCAGTACTTC.

For this clonotype: Just one base apart from a much larger clone, this may be a read error. The chain recombines TRBV9 with TRBJ1-1; D remains ambiguous. The germline V gene has CDR1 SGDLS and CDR2 YYNGEE. This CDR3 is built from 13 residues. The CDR3 loop reads CASSVRVNTGAFF. DNA for the CDR3: TGTGCCAGCAGCGTGAGGGTGAACACTGGAGCTTTCTTT. The full variable domain, in which reference TRBV9 and TRBJ1-1 provide the parts outside the CDR3, is DSGVTQTPKHLITATGQRVTLRCSPRSGDLSVYWYQQSLDQGLQFLIQYYNGEERAKGNILERFSAQQFPDLHSELNLSSLELGDSALYFCASSVRVNTGAFFGQGTRLTVV.

The chain carries TRBV7-2 and TRBJ1-5, with 7 bases lining up with TRBD1. The CDR3 contains 15 residues. With 5 bases clipped from V and 5 bases from J, the junction kept 9 bases outside the gene matches. Germline CDR1 SGHTA, CDR2 FQGNSA. The CDR3 region has the DNA TGTGCCAGCAGCATCTCAAGACAGGGTCATCAGCCCCAGCATTTT. The encoded protein is CASSISRQGHQPQHF.

Many counts were recorded for this clonotype. The chain employs TRBV20-1 and TRBJ2-5; 10 positions match TRBD2. This CDR3 contains 16 residues. V gave up 2 bases and J gave up 4 bases; unmatched junction bases: 10. The germline V gene has CDR1 DFQATT and CDR2 SNEGSKA (reference sequence). The DNA for the CDR3 is TGCAGTGCTAGATCCTGGTATAGCGGGGGGAGAGAGACCCAGTACTTC. Translating it yields CSARSWYSGGRETQYF.

This clonotype came up many times. The chain couples TRBV6-1 to TRBJ2-7; D unresolved. The V end lost 5 bases, the J end lost 8 bases, and 19 bases lay between the germline ends. The CDR3 contains 14 residues. Germline assignment: CDR1 MNHNS and CDR2 SASEGT. The CDR3 is CASSPGSTYGQQYF. CDR3 DNA sequence: TGTGCCAGCAGTCCCGGGTCGACGTATGGTCAGCAGTACTTC.

This clonotype is a singleton in its sample. The chain combines TRBV15 with TRBJ2-7, with D possibly TRBD1 on 6 matching bases. From germline, CDR1 is LNHNV and CDR2 YYDKDF (reference sequence). The CDR3 runs 16 residues. The V and J ends lost 2 bases and 3 bases respectively, with 17 bases between them. The CDR3 nucleotides read TGTGCCACCAGCAGACCCGACAGGATTCGACTCTACGAGCAGTACTTC. As protein: CATSRPDRIRLYEQYF.

The J gene is TRBJ2-7, the V gene TRBV7-9; no definite D call. Germline V lookup: CDR1 SEHNR, CDR2 FQNEAQ (reference sequence). The CDR3 contains 14 residues. Trimming removed 3 bases at V and 2 bases at J, with 11 bases between. The CDR3 nucleotides are TGTGCCAGCAGCTTGGACCTCAGAACCTACGAGCAGTACTTC. This codes for CASSLDLRTYEQYF.

At least ten counts were recorded for this clonotype. The V gene is TRBV5-1, the J gene TRBJ2-5; unclear D gene. Germline loops: CDR1 SGHRS, CDR2 YFSETQ. The CDR3 is made up of 13 amino acids. Trimming shortened V by 3 bases and J by 1 base, and 7 bases separated the two germline ends. As DNA, the CDR3 is TGCGCCAGCAGCTCCCTATCCCAAGAGACCCAGTACTTC. Translated: CASSSLSQETQYF. Together with reference TRBV5-1 and TRBJ2-5, the CDR3 gives the full variable domain: KAGVTQTPRYLIKTRGQQVTLSCSPISGHRSVSWYQQTPGQGLQFLFEYFSETQRNKGNFPGRFSGRQFSNSRSEMNVSTLELGDSALYLCASSSLSQETQYFGPGTRLLVL.

This clonotype was picked up many times. V gene TRBV12-3 or TRBV12-4 combines with J gene TRBJ2-2; D uncertain. The V end lost 2 bases, the J end lost 8 bases, and 6 bases lay between the germline ends. CDR3 length: 12 amino acids. CDR3 DNA: TGTGCCAGCAGTTTACGGGTGGGGGAGCTGTTTTTT. Protein: CASSLRVGELFF.

This clonotype turned up a few times. The chain uses TRBV9 and TRBJ2-1; D tentatively reads TRBD1 or TRBD2 (5 bases each). This CDR3 comprises 13 residues. The germline V gene encodes CDR1 SGDLS and CDR2 YYNGEE. V was clipped by 0 bases and J by 5 bases, with 6 bases between them. CDR3 amino acids: CASSVAGHNEQFF. CDR3 sequence (DNA): TGTGCCAGCAGCGTAGCGGGGCACAATGAGCAGTTCTTC.

This clonotype was detected ten times or more. The DNA of the CDR3 is TGTGCCAGCAGTTACTCGATCAGCTACGAGCAGTACTTC. The encoded protein is CASSYSISYEQYF. The rearrangement links TRBV6-5 to TRBJ2-7, with unresolved D. Germline V CDR1 and CDR2: MNHEY, SVGAGI. Trimming stripped 0 bases from V and 3 bases from J, with 6 bases between. There are 13 residues in the CDR3.

This clonotype has just a few counts. The J gene is TRBJ2-1, the V gene TRBV19; D is possibly TRBD2 (6 bases). Germline CDR1 LNHDA, CDR2 SQIVND (reference sequence). This CDR3 has 20 amino acids. The ends were cut back, 5 bases at V and 2 bases at J, with 28 bases in the middle. CDR3 DNA sequence: TGTGCCAGTAGTCCGGCCCTAACTAGCCTATTTAATTCCGCCTACAATGAGCAGTTCTTC. Translating gives CASSPALTSLFNSAYNEQFF.